This T cell receptor beta chain was captured by sequencing in a study of OX40 agonist ivuxolimab in advanced cancers. CDR3 size: 14 residues. Germline CDR1 is PRHDT and CDR2 is FYEKMQ (reference sequence). The V end was cut by 6 bases, the J end by 0 bases, with 9 bases between. With regard to this clone: Its matching antigen is unknown.

The method was immunoSEQ multiplex PCR; TCRdb's version includes in-frame clones alone and lacks a portion of them. In the table there are about 54,000 clones, over 80% of which are singletons. Study-level points and caveats: Partial responders treated at 0.1-3.0 mg/kg exhibited clonal expansion among the lowest measured.

The gene calls are TRBV13 and TRBJ1-3; D remains ambiguous. This specimen consisted of CD4+ or CD8+ T cells sorted from blood, obtained in a trial of the OX40 agonist ivuxolimab. The source of this sequence is an adult with an advanced solid tumor such as melanoma, head and neck, liver or kidney cancer. The CDR3 DNA follows: TGTGCCAGCAGATTACTGATCTCTGGAAACACCATATATTTT. It translates to CASRLLISGNTIYF.